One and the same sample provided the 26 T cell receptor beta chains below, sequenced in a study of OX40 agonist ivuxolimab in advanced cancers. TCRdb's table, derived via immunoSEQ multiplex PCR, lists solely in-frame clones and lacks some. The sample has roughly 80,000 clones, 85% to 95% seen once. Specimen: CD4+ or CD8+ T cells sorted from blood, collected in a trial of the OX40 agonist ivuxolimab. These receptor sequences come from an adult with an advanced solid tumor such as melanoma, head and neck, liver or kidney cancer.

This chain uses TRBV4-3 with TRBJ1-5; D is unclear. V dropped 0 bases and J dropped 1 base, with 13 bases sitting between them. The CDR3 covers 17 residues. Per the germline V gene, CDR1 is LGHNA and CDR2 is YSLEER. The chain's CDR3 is CASSQETHRMSNQPQHF. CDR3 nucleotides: TGCGCCAGCAGCCAAGAAACCCATCGGATGAGCAATCAGCCCCAGCATTTT.

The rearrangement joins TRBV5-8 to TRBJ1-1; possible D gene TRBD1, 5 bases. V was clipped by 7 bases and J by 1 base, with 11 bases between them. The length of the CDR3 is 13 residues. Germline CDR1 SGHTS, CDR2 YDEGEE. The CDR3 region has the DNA TGTGCCAGCGGTCACGGACAGAACACTGAAGCTTTCTTT. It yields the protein CASGHGQNTEAFF. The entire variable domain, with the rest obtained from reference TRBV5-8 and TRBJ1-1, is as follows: EAGVTQSPTHLIKTRGQQATLRCSPISGHTSVYWYQQALGLGLQFLLWYDEGEERNRGNFPPRFSGRQFPNYSSELNVNALELEDSALYLCASGHGQNTEAFFGQGTRLTVV.

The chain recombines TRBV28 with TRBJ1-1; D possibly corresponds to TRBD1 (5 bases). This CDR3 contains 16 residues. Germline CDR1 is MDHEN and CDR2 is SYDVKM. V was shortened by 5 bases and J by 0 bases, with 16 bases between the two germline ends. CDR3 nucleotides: TGTGCCAGCAGTACTAGGGACCGACCGATGAACACTGAAGCTTTCTTT. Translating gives CASSTRDRPMNTEAFF.

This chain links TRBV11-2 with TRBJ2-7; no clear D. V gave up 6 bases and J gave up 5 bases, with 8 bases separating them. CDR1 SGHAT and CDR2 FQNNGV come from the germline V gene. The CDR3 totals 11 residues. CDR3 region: CASRLMDEQYF. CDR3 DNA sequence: TGTGCCAGCAGACTAATGGACGAGCAGTACTTC.

CDR3 protein: CASSFKPGLAGEIGHYEQYF. The DNA for the CDR3 is TGTGCCAGCAGCTTCAAACCGGGACTAGCGGGAGAAATTGGGCACTACGAGCAGTACTTC. J is TRBJ2-7 and V is TRBV7-3; TRBD2 matches 14 bases. V was pared by 3 bases and J by 3 bases, with 16 bases of the junction left unmatched. Per the germline V gene, CDR1 is SGHTA and CDR2 is FQGTGA. The CDR3 runs 20 residues.

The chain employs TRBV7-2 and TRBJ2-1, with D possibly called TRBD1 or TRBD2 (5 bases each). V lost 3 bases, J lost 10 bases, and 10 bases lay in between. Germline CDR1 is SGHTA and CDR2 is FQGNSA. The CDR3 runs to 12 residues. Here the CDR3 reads CASSFGAGEQFF. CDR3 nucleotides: TGTGCCAGCAGCTTCGGGGCGGGCGAGCAGTTCTTC.

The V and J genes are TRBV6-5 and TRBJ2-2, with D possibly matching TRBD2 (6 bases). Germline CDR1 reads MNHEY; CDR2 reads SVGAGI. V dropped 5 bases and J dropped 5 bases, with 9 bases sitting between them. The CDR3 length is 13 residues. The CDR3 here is CASSEGRTGELFF. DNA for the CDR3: TGTGCCAGCAGTGAGGGGAGGACCGGGGAGCTGTTTTTT.

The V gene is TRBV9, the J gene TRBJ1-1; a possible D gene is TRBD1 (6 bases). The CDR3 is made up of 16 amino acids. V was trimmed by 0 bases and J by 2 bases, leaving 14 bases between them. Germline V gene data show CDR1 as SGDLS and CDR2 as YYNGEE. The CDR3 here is CASSVGTGLVNTEAFF. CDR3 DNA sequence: TGTGCCAGCAGCGTAGGAACAGGGTTAGTTAACACTGAAGCTTTCTTT.

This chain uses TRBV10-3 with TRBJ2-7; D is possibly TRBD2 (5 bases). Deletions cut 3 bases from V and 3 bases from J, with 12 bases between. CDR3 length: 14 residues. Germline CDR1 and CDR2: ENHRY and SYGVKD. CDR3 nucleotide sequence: TGTGCCATCAGTGAAGGAGGTTGGAACTACGAGCAGTACTTC. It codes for CAISEGGWNYEQYF.

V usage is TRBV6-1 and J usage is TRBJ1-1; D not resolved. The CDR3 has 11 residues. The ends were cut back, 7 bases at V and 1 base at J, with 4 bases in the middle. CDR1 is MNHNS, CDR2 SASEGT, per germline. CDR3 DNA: TGTGCCAGCAATTGGAACACTGAAGCTTTCTTT. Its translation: CASNWNTEAFF.

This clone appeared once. The CDR3 DNA follows: TGTGCCAGCAGTTACAGAATCGACGGGAACGAGCAGTACTTC. It yields the protein CASSYRIDGNEQYF. The V and J genes are TRBV6-5 and TRBJ2-7; D might be TRBD2 (5 bases). The length of the CDR3 is 14 residues. V lost 2 bases and J 5 bases, leaving 13 bases between the germline ends. In germline, CDR1 is MNHEY, CDR2 SVGAGI.

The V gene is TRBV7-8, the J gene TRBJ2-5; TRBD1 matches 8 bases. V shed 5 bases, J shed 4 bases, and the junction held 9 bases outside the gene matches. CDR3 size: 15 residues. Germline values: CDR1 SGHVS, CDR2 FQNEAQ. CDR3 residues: CASSPWDRMGETQYF. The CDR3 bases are TGTGCCAGCAGCCCCTGGGACAGGATGGGAGAGACCCAGTACTTC. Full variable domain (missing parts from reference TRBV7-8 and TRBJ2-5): GAGVSQSPRYKVAKRGQDVALRCDPISGHVSLFWYQQALGQGPEFLTYFQNEAQLDKSGLPSDRFFAERPEGSVSTLKIQRTQQEDSAVYLCASSPWDRMGETQYFGPGTRLLVL.

CDR3 DNA: TGTGCCAGCAGCGAAAGAGGTAGGAAAGCTTTCTTT. This translates into CASSERGRKAFF. This chain links TRBV11-3 with TRBJ1-1; no clear D gene. Trimming left V 5 bases short and J 9 bases short, with 13 bases between. The CDR3 loop spans 12 amino acids. Germline V gives CDR1 SGHNT, CDR2 YENEEA.

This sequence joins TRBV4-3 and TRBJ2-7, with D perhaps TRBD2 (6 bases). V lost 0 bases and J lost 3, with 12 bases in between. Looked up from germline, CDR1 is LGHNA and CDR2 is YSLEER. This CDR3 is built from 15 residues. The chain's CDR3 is CASSQDGGMGYEQYF. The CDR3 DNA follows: TGCGCCAGCAGCCAAGATGGCGGGATGGGCTACGAGCAGTACTTC.

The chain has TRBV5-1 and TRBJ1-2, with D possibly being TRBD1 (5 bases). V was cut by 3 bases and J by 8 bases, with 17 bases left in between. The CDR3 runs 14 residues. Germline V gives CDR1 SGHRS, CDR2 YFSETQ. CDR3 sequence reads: CASSSLGGDQGYTF. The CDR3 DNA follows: TGCGCCAGCAGCTCCCTGGGGGGGGACCAGGGCTACACCTTC.

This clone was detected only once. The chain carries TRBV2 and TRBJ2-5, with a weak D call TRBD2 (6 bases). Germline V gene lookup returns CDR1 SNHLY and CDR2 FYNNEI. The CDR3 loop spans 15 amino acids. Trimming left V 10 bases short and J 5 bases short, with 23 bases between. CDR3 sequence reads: CANTRGVGGGETQYF. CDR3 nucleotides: TGTGCCAATACGAGAGGGGTCGGGGGTGGTGAGACCCAGTACTTC.

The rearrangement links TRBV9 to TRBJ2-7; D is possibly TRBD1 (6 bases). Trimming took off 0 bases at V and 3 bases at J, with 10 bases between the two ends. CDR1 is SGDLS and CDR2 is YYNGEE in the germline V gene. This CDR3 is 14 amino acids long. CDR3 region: CASSVEGHDYEQYF. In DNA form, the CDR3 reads TGTGCCAGCAGCGTAGAGGGACACGACTACGAGCAGTACTTC.

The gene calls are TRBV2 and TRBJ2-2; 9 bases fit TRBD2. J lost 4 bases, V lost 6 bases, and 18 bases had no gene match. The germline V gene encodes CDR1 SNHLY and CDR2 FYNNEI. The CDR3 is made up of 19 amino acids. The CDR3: CASSPEDPIAGVSTGELFF. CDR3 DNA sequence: TGTGCCAGCAGCCCCGAGGATCCCATAGCGGGAGTTTCCACCGGGGAGCTGTTTTTT.

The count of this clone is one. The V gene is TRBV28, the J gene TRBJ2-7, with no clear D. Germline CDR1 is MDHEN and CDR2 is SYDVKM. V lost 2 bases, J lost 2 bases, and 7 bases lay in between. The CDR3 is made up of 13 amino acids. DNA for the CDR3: TGTGCCAGCAGTTTAACGGGCGCCTACGAGCAGTACTTC. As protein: CASSLTGAYEQYF.

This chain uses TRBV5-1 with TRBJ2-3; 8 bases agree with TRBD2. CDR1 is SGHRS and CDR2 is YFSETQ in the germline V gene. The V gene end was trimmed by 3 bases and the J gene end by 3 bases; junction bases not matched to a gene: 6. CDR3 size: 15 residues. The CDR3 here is CASSSGSGRTDTQYF. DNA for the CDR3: TGCGCCAGCAGCTCCGGCAGCGGGAGAACAGATACGCAGTATTTT.

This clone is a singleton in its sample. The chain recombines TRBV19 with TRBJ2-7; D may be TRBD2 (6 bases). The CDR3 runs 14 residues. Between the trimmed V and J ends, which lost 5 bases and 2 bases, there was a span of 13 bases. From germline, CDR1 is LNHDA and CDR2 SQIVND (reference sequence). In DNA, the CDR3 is TGTGCCAGTAGTCCTGGGACTTTGGCCTACGAGCAGTACTTC. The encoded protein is CASSPGTLAYEQYF.

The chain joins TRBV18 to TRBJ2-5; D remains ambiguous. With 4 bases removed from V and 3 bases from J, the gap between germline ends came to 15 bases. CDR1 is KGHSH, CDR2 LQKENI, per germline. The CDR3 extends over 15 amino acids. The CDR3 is CASSLFRMGKETQYF. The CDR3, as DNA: TGTGCCAGCTCACTTTTTAGGATGGGGAAAGAGACCCAGTACTTC.

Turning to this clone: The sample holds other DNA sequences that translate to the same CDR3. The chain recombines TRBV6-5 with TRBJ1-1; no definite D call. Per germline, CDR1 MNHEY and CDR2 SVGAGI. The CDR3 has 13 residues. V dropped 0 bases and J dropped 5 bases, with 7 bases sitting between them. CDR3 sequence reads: CASSYSGGTEAFF. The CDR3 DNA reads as TGTGCCAGCAGTTACTCGGGCGGAACTGAAGCTTTCTTT.

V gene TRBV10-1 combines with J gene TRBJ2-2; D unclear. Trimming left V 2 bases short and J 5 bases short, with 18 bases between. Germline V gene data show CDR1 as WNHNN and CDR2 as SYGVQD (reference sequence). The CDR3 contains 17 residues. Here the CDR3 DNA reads TGCGCCAGCAGTGAGGCACAGAGGATCGTGGATACCGGGGAGCTGTTTTTT. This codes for CASSEAQRIVDTGELFF.

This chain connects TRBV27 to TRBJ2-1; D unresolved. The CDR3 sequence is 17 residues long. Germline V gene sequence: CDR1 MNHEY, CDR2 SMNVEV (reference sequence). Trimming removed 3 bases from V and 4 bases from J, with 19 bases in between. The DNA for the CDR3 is TGTGCCAGCAGTTTCCCCCCCGCTCCCGCTCGATACAATGAGCAGTTCTTC. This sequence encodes CASSFPPAPARYNEQFF.

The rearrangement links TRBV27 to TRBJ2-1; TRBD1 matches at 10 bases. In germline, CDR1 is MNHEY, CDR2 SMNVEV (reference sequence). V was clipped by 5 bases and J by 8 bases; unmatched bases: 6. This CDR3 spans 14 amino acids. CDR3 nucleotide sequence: TGTGCCAGCAGTATCACCGGGACAGGGGATGAGCAGTTCTTC. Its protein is CASSITGTGDEQFF.